This T cell receptor (beta chain) was retrieved from a study of blood T cells in healthy people across ages. A second PCR, run for roughly 7 to 11 cycles, used a sample-barcoded 5' primer plus a J-beta primer mix. Every cDNA was tagged by a template-switch adaptor with 12 random nucleotides. MiXCR was run by TCRdb on the 5' RACE reads, yielding one entry per CDR3 protein. This sample has about a million distinct CDR3 sequences; 48% occur once, and the top ten carry around 15%. From germline, CDR1 is MNHNY and CDR2 SVGAGI (reference sequence). This CDR3 comprises 17 residues. The J segment lost 2 bases and the V segment lost 2 bases, leaving 9 bases of the junction unmatched. Study-wide findings and caveats: More naive CD4+ cells and higher diversity marked long-lived donors relative to aged donors. Donor CMV status was unknown, possibly confounding expanded clonotype changes. As naive T cell percentage varied, TCR beta diversity correlated strongly with it.

This clonotype was counted a few times. The antigen remains undetermined. Sequenced input: blood. The chain combines TRBV6-6 with TRBJ2-3; TRBD2 agrees at 8 bases. The TCR comes from a man aged 25 to 45 in good health. In DNA, the CDR3 is TGTGCCAGCAGTTACCAACAGCGGGGGTCTACCACAGATACGCAGTATTTT. Its protein product is CASSYQQRGSTTDTQYF.